This T cell receptor beta chain was sequenced for a study of cytomegalovirus exposure and HLA in healthy donors. The primer mix had 60 Vbeta and 13 Jbeta primers. Profiled with immunoSEQ multiplex PCR; TCRdb holds only in-frame clones, not every one. There are 120,000 or so clones in the sample; more than 65% occur only once, and around 1.8% lies in the top ten. The germline V and J ends were trimmed by 5 bases and 4 bases, with 21 bases remaining between them. The CDR3 loop spans 16 amino acids. Germline V lookup: CDR1 SGHTA, CDR2 FQGNSA. The source of this sequence is a man between 18 and 35 years old in good health and CMV-seronegative. Sequencing was performed on PBMCs. This chain connects TRBV7-2 to TRBJ2-7; weak D call: TRBD2 (7 bases). Written as DNA, the CDR3 is TGTGCCAGCAGCCCAAGCTTATTACGGGGGGCGTACGAGCAGTACTTC. Amino acid sequence: CASSPSLLRGAYEQYF.